Reported below is one T cell receptor (beta chain). This clonotype was seen repeatedly, ten times or more. Its antigen has not been determined. Within one base of it there is no much larger clone, and no base qualities were kept. This sample's treatment or condition label indicates: live attenuated yellow fever vaccine strain. PBMCs were isolated from peripheral blood using a standard Ficoll-Paque protocol. Dynabeads CD4 and CD8 positive selection kits were used to isolate CD4 and CD8 T-cell fractions. RNA was extracted with TriZol from bulk PBMCs, CD4 and CD8 fractions, and dextramer-positive and dextramer-negative fractions. These data come from a study of T cells after yellow fever vaccination (dated by TCRdb to about 2019). A note on the overall study: Libraries from fractions with low cell numbers were prepared with the SMART-Seq v4 Ultra Low Input RNA kit. To follow T-cell clones before and after both primary and booster YFV17D yellow fever vaccination, bulk TCR alpha and beta repertoires underwent longitudinal sequencing. Two healthy male donors made up the cohort, one aged 18 to 30 years and the other aged 30 to 40 years. Blood was drawn at multiple timepoints before and after primary and secondary immunization, with bulk PBMC replicates and cell subsets isolated. Broad study findings and their caveats: FACS-sorted repertoires could contain abundant contaminating clonotypes from the bulk population, so computational filtering was required. A small fraction of clonotypes showed up in both the CD4 and CD8 compartments, probably as a result of convergent recombination. Because the study included only two donors, the extent to which the findings can be generalized is limited. After the booster, most clones that had expanded after primary vaccination were detected again (around 97% of CD4 and 88% of CD8), suggesting broad maintenance of memory. Compared with the primary T-cell response, the secondary T-cell response was weaker but faster, peaking on day 5 rather than day 15.

Ends trimmed: V by 8 bases, J by 7 bases; bases unmatched to a gene: 17. The germline V gene gives CDR1 as LGHNA and CDR2 as YSLEER. The CDR3, cysteine through phenylalanine, is 15 amino acids long. Of all the DNA, just the CDR3 is kept, 45 bases in frame from base 1. Synthesis of TCR cDNA relied on 5'RACE template switching, a step that introduced a universal primer site along with unique molecular identifiers. Priming of cDNA synthesis was performed from both the TCR alpha and TCR beta constant segments. Libraries were amplified in two PCR steps, with sample barcodes and sequencing adapters added in the second step. Libraries were sequenced on Illumina HiSeq 2500 (2x100 bp) or NovaSeq (2x150 bp). Per the authors' processing: MIGEC handled demultiplexing of reads and collapsing into UMI consensus sequences, while MiXCR performed V(D)J alignment. Vaccine-responding clonotypes were identified with edgeR using replicate PBMC samples, with FDR below 0.01 and a log2 fold change above 5 up to day 15 being required. Bulk clonotypes were assigned CD4 or CD8 identity according to which sequenced CD4 or CD8 repertoire held them at higher abundance. Through fastp at Q25 and MiXCR, TCRdb rebuilt clones from the public reads, retaining in-frame beta chains. Every distinct CDR3 protein forms one entry, paired with its most common genes and DNA. The V and J calls were determined by TCRdb, not by the authors. The sample table lists 200,000 to 300,000 distinct CDR3 sequences, 10% to 15% of them with a count of one. The ten largest clones add up to 0.4% to 0.55% of the sample.

Specimen: CD4+ T cells sorted from PBMCs, collected 45 days after the yellow fever booster vaccination. The receptor was isolated from a young man who received the YFV17D yellow fever vaccine. Here the chain combines TRBV4-3 and TRBJ2-7, and TRBD2 matches 7 of the central bases. Read as DNA, the sequence is TGCGCCAGCCGAAAAAGGGGACTACGAGCAAGAGAGCAGTACTTC. It specifies CASRKRGLRAREQYF.